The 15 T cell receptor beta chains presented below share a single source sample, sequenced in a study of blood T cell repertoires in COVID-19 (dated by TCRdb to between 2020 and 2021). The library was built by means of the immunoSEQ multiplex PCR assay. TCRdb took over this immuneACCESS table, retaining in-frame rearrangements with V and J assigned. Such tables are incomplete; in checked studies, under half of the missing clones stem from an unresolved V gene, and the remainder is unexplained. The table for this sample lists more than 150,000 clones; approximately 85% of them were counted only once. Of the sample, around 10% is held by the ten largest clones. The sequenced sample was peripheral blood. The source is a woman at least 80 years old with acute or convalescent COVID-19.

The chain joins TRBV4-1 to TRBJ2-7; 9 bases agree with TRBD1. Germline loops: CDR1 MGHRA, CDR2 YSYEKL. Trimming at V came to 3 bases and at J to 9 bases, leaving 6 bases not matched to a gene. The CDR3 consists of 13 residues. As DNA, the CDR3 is TGCGCCAGCAGCCATAACCGGGACAGGGCGCAGTACTTC. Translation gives CASSHNRDRAQYF.

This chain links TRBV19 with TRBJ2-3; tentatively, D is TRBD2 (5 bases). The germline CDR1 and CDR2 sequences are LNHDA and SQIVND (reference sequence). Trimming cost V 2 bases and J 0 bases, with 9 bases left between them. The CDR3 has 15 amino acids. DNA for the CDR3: TGTGCCAGTAGTATACGGACTTCGAGCACAGATACGCAGTATTTT. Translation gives CASSIRTSSTDTQYF.

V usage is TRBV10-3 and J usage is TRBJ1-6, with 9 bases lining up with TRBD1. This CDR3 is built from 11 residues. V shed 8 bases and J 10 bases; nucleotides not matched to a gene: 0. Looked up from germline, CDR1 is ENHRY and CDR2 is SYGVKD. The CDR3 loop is CAIGQGSPLHF. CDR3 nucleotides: TGTGCCATCGGACAGGGGTCACCCCTCCACTTT.

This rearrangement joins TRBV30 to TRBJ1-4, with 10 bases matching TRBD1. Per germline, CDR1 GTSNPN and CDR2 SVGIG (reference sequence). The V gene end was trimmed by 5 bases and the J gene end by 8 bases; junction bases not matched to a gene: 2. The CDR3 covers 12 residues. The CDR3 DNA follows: TGTGCCTGGGACAGGGGGCAGGAAAAACTGTTTTTT. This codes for CAWDRGQEKLFF.

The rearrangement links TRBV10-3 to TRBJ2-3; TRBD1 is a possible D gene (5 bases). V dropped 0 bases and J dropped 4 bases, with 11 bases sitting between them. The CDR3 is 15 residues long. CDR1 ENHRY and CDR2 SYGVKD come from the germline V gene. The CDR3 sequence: CAISESGAPPDTQYF. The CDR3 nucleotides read TGTGCCATCAGTGAGTCTGGGGCTCCCCCAGATACGCAGTATTTT.

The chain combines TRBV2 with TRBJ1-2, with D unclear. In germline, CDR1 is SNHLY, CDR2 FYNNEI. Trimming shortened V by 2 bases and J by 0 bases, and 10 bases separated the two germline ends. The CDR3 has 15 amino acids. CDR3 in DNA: TGTGCCAGCAGTGAAATCAGGACTGCTAACTATGGCTACACCTTC. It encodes CASSEIRTANYGYTF.

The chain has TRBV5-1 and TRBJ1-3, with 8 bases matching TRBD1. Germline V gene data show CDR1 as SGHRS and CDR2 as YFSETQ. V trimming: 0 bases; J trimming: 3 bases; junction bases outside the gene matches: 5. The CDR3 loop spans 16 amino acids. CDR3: CASSLAEQGVGNTIYF. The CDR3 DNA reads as TGCGCCAGCAGCTTGGCCGAACAGGGGGTTGGAAACACCATATATTTT.

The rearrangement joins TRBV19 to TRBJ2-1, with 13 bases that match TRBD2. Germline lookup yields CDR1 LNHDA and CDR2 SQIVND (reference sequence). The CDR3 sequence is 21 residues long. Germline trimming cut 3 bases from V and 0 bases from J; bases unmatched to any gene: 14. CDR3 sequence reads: CASSILGTSGVGPSSYNEQFF. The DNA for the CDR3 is TGTGCCAGTAGTATCCTCGGGACTAGCGGGGTTGGGCCTAGCTCCTACAATGAGCAGTTCTTC.

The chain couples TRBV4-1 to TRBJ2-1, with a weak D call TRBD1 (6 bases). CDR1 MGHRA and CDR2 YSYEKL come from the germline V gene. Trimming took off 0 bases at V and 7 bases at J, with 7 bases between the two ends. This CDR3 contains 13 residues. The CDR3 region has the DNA TGCGCCAGCAGCCAAGAGGGGGCGAATGAGCAGTTCTTC. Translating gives CASSQEGANEQFF.

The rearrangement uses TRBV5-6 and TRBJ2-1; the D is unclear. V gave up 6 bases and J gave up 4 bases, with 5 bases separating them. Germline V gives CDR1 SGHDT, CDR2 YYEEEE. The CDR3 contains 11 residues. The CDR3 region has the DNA TGTGCCAGCACCCGGTACAATGAGCAGTTCTTC. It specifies CASTRYNEQFF.

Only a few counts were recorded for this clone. The CDR3 is CASKRTGEQPQHF. The CDR3 region has the DNA TGTGCCAGTAAAAGGACAGGGGAACAGCCCCAGCATTTT. The rearrangement uses TRBV19 and TRBJ1-5; 9 bases align to TRBD1. With 7 bases clipped from V and 7 bases from J, the junction kept 5 bases outside the gene matches. The CDR3 runs to 13 residues. CDR1 is LNHDA, CDR2 SQIVND, per germline (reference sequence).

In DNA form, the CDR3 reads TGTGCCAGCAGCTGGGCACAGGGAGCGGACTCCTACAATGAGCAGTTCTTC. Protein sequence: CASSWAQGADSYNEQFF. V usage is TRBV5-4 and J usage is TRBJ2-1, with TRBD1 as a possible D gene (6 bases). CDR3 size: 17 residues. In germline, CDR1 is SGHNT, CDR2 YYREEE (reference sequence). Trimming took off 3 bases at V and 0 bases at J, with 16 bases between the two ends.

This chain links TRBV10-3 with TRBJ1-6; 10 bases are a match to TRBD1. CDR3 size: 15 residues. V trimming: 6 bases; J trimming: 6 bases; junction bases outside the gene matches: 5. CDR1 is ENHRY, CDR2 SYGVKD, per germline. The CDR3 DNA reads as TGTGCCATCAGCGACCGGGACAGGGGTAATTCACCCCTCCACTTT. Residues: CAISDRDRGNSPLHF.

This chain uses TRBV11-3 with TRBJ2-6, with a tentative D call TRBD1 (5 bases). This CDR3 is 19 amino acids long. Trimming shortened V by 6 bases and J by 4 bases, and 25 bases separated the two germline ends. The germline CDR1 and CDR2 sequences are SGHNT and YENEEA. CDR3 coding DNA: TGTGCCAGCAGGGACGTACAGGATTTTGAGTTCCCGGGGGCCAACGTCCTGACTTTC. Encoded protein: CASRDVQDFEFPGANVLTF.

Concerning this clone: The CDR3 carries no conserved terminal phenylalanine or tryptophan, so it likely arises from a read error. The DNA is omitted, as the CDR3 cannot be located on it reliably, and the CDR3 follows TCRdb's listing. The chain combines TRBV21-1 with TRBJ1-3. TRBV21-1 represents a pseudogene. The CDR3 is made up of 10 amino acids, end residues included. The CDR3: CASSNAGTPS.